The rows below give T cell receptor beta chains drawn from one sample of a study of cytomegalovirus exposure and HLA in healthy donors. Data came from immunoSEQ multiplex PCR; TCRdb stores just in-frame clones and leaves some out. The sample lists roughly 51,000 clones; about four fifths were seen once. The sequenced material came from PBMCs. The receptors stem from a boy younger than 18 in good health and CMV-seropositive. Each CDR3 is given with its conserved first and last residue.

v_call	j_call	cdr3_aa
TRBV11-2	TRBJ1-4	CASSLSGRTGELANEKLFF
TRBV7-6	TRBJ1-1	CASSLGGVTTEAFF
TRBV6-5	TRBJ1-1	CASSYRTGPNTEAFF
TRBV5-1	TRBJ2-5	CASSYTGTTGETQYF
TRBV11-2	TRBJ1-6	CASSPTGGIRSPLHF
TRBV19	TRBJ1-4	CASSIPGIGGEKLFF
TRBV5-4	TRBJ2-3	CASSFPQTGTDTQYF
TRBV6-6	TRBJ2-1	CAISSGGSANEQFF
TRBV2	TRBJ2-3	CASSVGVGGLDTQYF
TRBV7-9	TRBJ1-2	CSSSEQGGYGYTF
TRBV4-1	TRBJ1-3	CASSPETNYISGNTIYF
TRBV6-5	TRBJ1-3	CASSQGNGNTIYF
TRBV12-1	TRBJ2-5	CASSFALGPNQETQYF
TRBV6-5	TRBJ1-4	CASSAGATNEKLFF
TRBV18	TRBJ2-3	CASSRLTDTQYF
TRBV11-2	TRBJ2-1	CASSSQGHEQFF
TRBV9	TRBJ2-2	CASRGPERRLFF
TRBV7-7	TRBJ2-3	CASSSRTGTDTQYF
TRBV12-5	TRBJ1-2	CAIFDRDSYGYTF
TRBV2	TRBJ1-4	CASRRGGEKLFF